Following are 6 T cell receptor beta chains from one sample sequenced in a study of OX40 agonist ivuxolimab in advanced cancers. Here immunoSEQ multiplex PCR was the method, and the copy in TCRdb shows in-frame clones only, minus some. The sample records about 79,000 clones, around nine tenths being singletons. Sequences were derived from CD4+ or CD8+ T cells sorted from blood, sampled in a trial of the OX40 agonist ivuxolimab. The origin of the receptors is an adult with an advanced solid tumor such as melanoma, head and neck, liver or kidney cancer.

The V gene is TRBV6-5, the J gene TRBJ2-3; 8 nucleotides line up with TRBD1. Trimming cost V 6 bases and J 4 bases; bases outside gene matches: 6. The CDR3 consists of 14 residues. Per germline, CDR1 MNHEY and CDR2 SVGAGI. Here the CDR3 DNA reads TGTGCCAGCAGCCTGACAGGGGAGGCAGATACGCAGTATTTT. Encoded protein: CASSLTGEADTQYF.

The V call is TRBV10-3, the J call TRBJ2-7; 9 nucleotides line up with TRBD1. From germline, CDR1 is ENHRY and CDR2 SYGVKD. The CDR3 sequence is 15 residues long. The junction had 9 bases not matched to a gene; V was cut back by 4 bases and J by 5 bases. CDR3 sequence (DNA): TGTGCCATCAGTGTCCTCCGGGACAGGGACAACGAGCAGTACTTC. This codes for CAISVLRDRDNEQYF.

The J gene is TRBJ2-7, the V gene TRBV7-3; D is ambiguous. The CDR3 runs 13 residues. Per germline, CDR1 SGHTA and CDR2 FQGTGA. Deletions cut 2 bases from V and 6 bases from J, with 11 bases between. The CDR3 bases are TGTGCCAGCAGCTTAGGTGGTACGAGCGAGCAGTACTTC. Encoded protein: CASSLGGTSEQYF. The full variable domain, in which reference TRBV7-3 and TRBJ2-7 provide the parts outside the CDR3, is GAGVSQTPSNKVTEKGKYVELRCDPISGHTALYWYRQSLGQGPEFLIYFQGTGAADDSGLPNDRFFAVRPEGSVSTLKIQRTERGDSAVYLCASSLGGTSEQYFGPGTRLTVT.

The V gene is TRBV7-3, the J gene TRBJ2-3; 9 bases line up with TRBD1. Germline-derived CDR1 and CDR2 are SGHTA and FQGTGA. This CDR3 spans 19 amino acids. V trimming: 5 bases; J trimming: 2 bases; junction bases outside the gene matches: 17. CDR3 residues: CASSLTGAGTGTITDTQYF. The CDR3 DNA is TGTGCCAGCAGCCTTACGGGTGCCGGGACAGGGACTATCACAGATACGCAGTATTTT. Using reference TRBV7-3 and TRBJ2-3 for the parts outside the CDR3, the full variable domain is GAGVSQTPSNKVTEKGKYVELRCDPISGHTALYWYRQSLGQGPEFLIYFQGTGAADDSGLPNDRFFAVRPEGSVSTLKIQRTERGDSAVYLCASSLTGAGTGTITDTQYFGPGTRLTVL.

This clone was seen more than once but under ten times. This sequence joins TRBV6-1 and TRBJ2-3; 14 positions agree with TRBD2. This CDR3 has 15 residues. V gave up 4 bases and J gave up 4 bases; unmatched junction bases: 1. CDR1 is MNHNS, CDR2 SASEGT, per germline. The CDR3 is CASSGLAGGPDTQYF. The CDR3 bases are TGTGCCAGCAGTGGACTAGCGGGAGGGCCAGATACGCAGTATTTT.

The rearrangement links TRBV6-4 to TRBJ2-7, with 8 bases identical to TRBD1. The germline gives CDR1 MRHNA, CDR2 SNTAGT. There are 13 residues in the CDR3. With 4 bases clipped from V and 3 bases from J, the junction kept 2 bases outside the gene matches. The CDR3 nucleotides are TGTGCCAGCAGTGCAACAGGGGGCTACGAGCAGTACTTC. Its translation is CASSATGGYEQYF.